The 4 T cell receptor beta chains below come from one sample, sequenced in a study of cytomegalovirus exposure and HLA in healthy donors. PCR primers comprised 60 Vbeta and 13 Jbeta primers. Assay used: immunoSEQ multiplex PCR; TCRdb lists only in-frame clones, some missing. This sample carries approximately 120,000 clones, with less than 3% going to the ten biggest clones. The sequenced sample consisted of PBMCs. Every receptor here comes from a man aged 30 to 45 in good health and CMV-seronegative.

The chain links TRBV7-9 to TRBJ1-3, with 10 bases that match TRBD1. V lost 2 bases to trimming and J lost 1 base; unmatched junction nucleotides: 2. Germline CDR1 SEHNR, CDR2 FQNEAQ (reference sequence). CDR3 length: 16 amino acids. CDR3 DNA sequence: TGTGCCAGCAGCTTAAAGGGACAGGGGTCTGGAAACACCATATATTTT. This encodes CASSLKGQGSGNTIYF.

The chain carries TRBV28 and TRBJ1-5; 7 nucleotides agree with TRBD1. The V gene's germline CDR1 is MDHEN and CDR2 SYDVKM. Trimming removed 5 bases from V and 2 bases from J; junction bases left unmatched: 9. The CDR3 has 16 amino acids. The CDR3 protein is CASSPQGDWGNQPQHF. As DNA, the CDR3 is TGTGCCAGCAGTCCCCAGGGGGATTGGGGCAATCAGCCCCAGCATTTT.

The chain carries TRBV11-2 and TRBJ1-1; D is unclear. CDR1 is SGHAT, CDR2 FQNNGV, per germline. Trimming stripped 8 bases from V and 3 bases from J, with 10 bases between. CDR3 length equals 12 residues. The CDR3 sequence: CASSGRYTEAFF. For the CDR3, the DNA is TGTGCCAGCTCGGGGAGGTACACTGAAGCTTTCTTT.

On this clone: Other DNA sequences in the sample encode the same CDR3. J is TRBJ2-3 and V is TRBV5-1; 9 positions match TRBD2. V lost 4 bases to trimming and J lost 0 bases; unmatched junction nucleotides: 3. CDR3 length: 15 residues. The V gene's germline CDR1 is SGHRS and CDR2 YFSETQ. CDR3 bases: TGCGCCAGCAGCAGACTAGCGGCTAGCACAGATACGCAGTATTTT. Residues: CASSRLAASTDTQYF. Full variable domain (rest looked up from reference TRBV5-1 and TRBJ2-3): KAGVTQTPRYLIKTRGQQVTLSCSPISGHRSVSWYQQTPGQGLQFLFEYFSETQRNKGNFPGRFSGRQFSNSRSEMNVSTLELGDSALYLCASSRLAASTDTQYFGPGTRLTVL.